What follows is one T cell receptor (beta chain) and its context. What it binds is unknown. CDR1 is SGHNT and CDR2 is YYREEE in the germline V gene (reference sequence). The trim removed 4 bases at V and 7 bases at J, leaving 7 bases unmatched. The CDR3 consists of 13 residues. Vbeta (60) and Jbeta (13) primers were used in the PCR. Per the original data handling: Later reanalysis found approximately 80 million unique TCR beta chains, around 9.9 million of them shared. The table came from immunoSEQ multiplex PCR; TCRdb's copy has only in-frame clones and leaves some out. The DNA was the basis for D and trimming; V, J and clone size are from that table. The sample consists of 130,000 to 150,000 clones, around three quarters of them appearing once. The sample originates from a study of cytomegalovirus exposure and HLA in healthy donors. Looking at the study overall: Assignment to the Caucasian-associated ancestry cluster applied to approximately 79% of the roughly 400 genotyped donors. The study, taken as a whole, reports: A list of 164 TCR beta chains associated with cytomegalovirus was given. Segments of the TCR beta V type were, in most cases, productive about 87% or about 30% of the time in an earlier analysis.

The clonotype originates from a man between 40 and 49 years old in good health and CMV-seronegative. Sequenced input: PBMCs. This chain uses TRBV5-4 with TRBJ1-2; 7 bases are shared with TRBD1. CDR3 loop: CASSPTGVGGYTF. CDR3 nucleotide sequence: TGTGCCAGCAGCCCCACAGGGGTTGGTGGCTACACCTTC. The full variable domain, in which reference TRBV5-4 and TRBJ1-2 provide the parts outside the CDR3, is ETGVTQSPTHLIKTRGQQVTLRCSSQSGHNTVSWYQQALGQGPQFIFQYYREEENGRGNFPPRFSGLQFPNYSSELNVNALELDDSALYLCASSPTGVGGYTFGSGTRLTVV.